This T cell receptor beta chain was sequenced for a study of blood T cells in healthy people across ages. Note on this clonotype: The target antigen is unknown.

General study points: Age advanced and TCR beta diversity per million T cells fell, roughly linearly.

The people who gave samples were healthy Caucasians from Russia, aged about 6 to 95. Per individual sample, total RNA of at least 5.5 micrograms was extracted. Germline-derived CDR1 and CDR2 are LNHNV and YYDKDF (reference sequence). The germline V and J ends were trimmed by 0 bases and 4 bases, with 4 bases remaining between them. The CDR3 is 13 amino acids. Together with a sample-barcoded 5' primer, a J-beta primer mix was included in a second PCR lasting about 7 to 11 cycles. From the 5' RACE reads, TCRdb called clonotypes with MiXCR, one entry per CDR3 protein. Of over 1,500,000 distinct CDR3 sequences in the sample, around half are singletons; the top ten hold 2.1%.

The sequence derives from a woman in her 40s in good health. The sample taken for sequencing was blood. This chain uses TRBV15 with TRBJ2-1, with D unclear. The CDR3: CATSREQYNEQFF. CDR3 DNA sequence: TGTGCCACCAGCAGAGAACAGTACAATGAGCAGTTCTTC.